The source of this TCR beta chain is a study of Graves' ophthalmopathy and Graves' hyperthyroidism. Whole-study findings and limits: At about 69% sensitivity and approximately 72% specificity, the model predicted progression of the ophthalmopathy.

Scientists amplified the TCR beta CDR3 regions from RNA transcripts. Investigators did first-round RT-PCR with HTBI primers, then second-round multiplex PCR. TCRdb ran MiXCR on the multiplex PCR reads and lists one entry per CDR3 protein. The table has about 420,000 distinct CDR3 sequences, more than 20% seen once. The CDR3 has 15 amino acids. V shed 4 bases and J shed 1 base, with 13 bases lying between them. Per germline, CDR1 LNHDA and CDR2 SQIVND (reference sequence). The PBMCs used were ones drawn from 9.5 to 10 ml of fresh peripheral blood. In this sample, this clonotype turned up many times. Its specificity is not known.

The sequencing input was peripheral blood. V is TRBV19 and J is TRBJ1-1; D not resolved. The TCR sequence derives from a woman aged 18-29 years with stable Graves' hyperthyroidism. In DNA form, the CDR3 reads TGTGCCAGTAGTACTATAACAGAAGCGAACACTGAAGCTTTCTTT. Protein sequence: CASSTITEANTEAFF. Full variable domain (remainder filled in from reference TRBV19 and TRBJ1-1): DGGITQSPKYLFRKEGQNVTLSCEQNLNHDAMYWYRQDPGQGLRLIYYSQIVNDFQKGDIAEGYSVSREKKESFPLTVTSAQKNPTAFYLCASSTITEANTEAFFGQGTRLTVV.